These T cell receptor beta chains were read from a single sample in a study of regulatory T cells in long-lasting Graves disease. Each CDR3 protein is one row after TCRdb ran MiXCR on the multiplex PCR reads. The repertoire holds roughly 360,000 distinct CDR3 sequences, with approximately 12% as singletons. Separately, the same data were catalogued under a study of T cells in Graves' hyperthyroidism and ophthalmopathy.

The sequenced sample was peripheral blood mononuclear cells (PBMCs), obtained at new diagnosis, from a patient treated with antithyroid drugs. The receptors were sampled from a woman younger than 35 with Graves disease. The CDR3 runs from the conserved cysteine through the conserved F or W. D genes are given only for firm matches.

d_gene: .; v_gene: TRBV20-1; j_gene: TRBJ1-1; CDR3aa: CSADTGTANTEAFF
d_gene: .; v_gene: TRBV12-3/TRBV12-4; j_gene: TRBJ2-5; CDR3aa: CASSFGREQETQYF
d_gene: .; v_gene: TRBV7-3; j_gene: TRBJ2-1; CDR3aa: CASSLDLNEQFF
d_gene: .; v_gene: TRBV12-3/TRBV12-4; j_gene: TRBJ2-2; CDR3aa: CASSSGTLIERLPHFNTGELFF
d_gene: .; v_gene: TRBV12-3/TRBV12-4; j_gene: TRBJ1-2; CDR3aa: CASSRTDRYYGYTF
d_gene: .; v_gene: TRBV6-9; j_gene: TRBJ2-6; CDR3aa: CASSSGGRAGANVLTF
d_gene: .; v_gene: TRBV11-2; j_gene: TRBJ2-7; CDR3aa: CASSFDRAYEQYF
d_gene: .; v_gene: TRBV10-3; j_gene: TRBJ1-6; CDR3aa: CAISDLGPRENSPLHF
d_gene: TRBD1; v_gene: TRBV4-3; j_gene: TRBJ1-6; CDR3aa: CASSQERTGGESYNSPLHF
d_gene: TRBD2; v_gene: TRBV20-1; j_gene: TRBJ2-1; CDR3aa: CSARAIPAGVPDNEQFF
d_gene: .; v_gene: TRBV12-3/TRBV12-4; j_gene: TRBJ1-2; CDR3aa: CASSLDRRWHGYTF
d_gene: .; v_gene: TRBV6-1; j_gene: TRBJ1-5; CDR3aa: CASSRDGYNQPQHF
d_gene: .; v_gene: TRBV19; j_gene: TRBJ2-3; CDR3aa: CASTRDFPGGTDTQYF
d_gene: .; v_gene: TRBV5-4; j_gene: TRBJ2-2; CDR3aa: CASSLGGQSWSLELFF
d_gene: .; v_gene: TRBV12-3/TRBV12-4; j_gene: TRBJ2-3; CDR3aa: CASRVGLATDTQYF
d_gene: TRBD1; v_gene: TRBV11-2; j_gene: TRBJ1-6; CDR3aa: CASSLVKGAANSPLHF
d_gene: .; v_gene: TRBV20-1; j_gene: TRBJ1-1; CDR3aa: CSEEGETEAFF
d_gene: TRBD2; v_gene: TRBV9; j_gene: TRBJ2-1; CDR3aa: CASSLTSGSYYNEQFF
d_gene: .; v_gene: TRBV7-2; j_gene: TRBJ2-5; CDR3aa: CASSSMQGGQETQYF
d_gene: .; v_gene: TRBV12-3/TRBV12-4; j_gene: TRBJ2-1; CDR3aa: CASSQRAYNEQFF
d_gene: TRBD2; v_gene: TRBV27; j_gene: TRBJ2-7; CDR3aa: CASSLYPGLAGINEQYF
d_gene: .; v_gene: TRBV18; j_gene: TRBJ1-2; CDR3aa: CASSLRTALNYGYTF
d_gene: .; v_gene: TRBV20-1; j_gene: TRBJ2-3; CDR3aa: CSATTEITDTQYF
d_gene: .; v_gene: TRBV12-5; j_gene: TRBJ1-1; CDR3aa: CASGWTTEAFF
d_gene: .; v_gene: TRBV13; j_gene: TRBJ2-4; CDR3aa: CASSPTNPENIQYF
d_gene: .; v_gene: TRBV27; j_gene: TRBJ1-1; CDR3aa: CASSPGLQDTEAFF
d_gene: TRBD2; v_gene: TRBV12-3/TRBV12-4; j_gene: TRBJ2-5; CDR3aa: CASSPEGDVSGSGETQYF
d_gene: .; v_gene: TRBV20-1; j_gene: TRBJ2-6; CDR3aa: CGARVGAGANVLTF
d_gene: TRBD2; v_gene: TRBV7-2; j_gene: TRBJ2-7; CDR3aa: CASSLGASGAYEQYF
d_gene: .; v_gene: TRBV19; j_gene: TRBJ1-2; CDR3aa: CASSIVEDIYTF
d_gene: .; v_gene: TRBV12-3/TRBV12-4; j_gene: TRBJ1-5; CDR3aa: CASGRRETQLVQPQHF
d_gene: TRBD1; v_gene: TRBV27; j_gene: TRBJ1-5; CDR3aa: CASSPQWAGGASNQPQHF
d_gene: .; v_gene: TRBV27; j_gene: TRBJ2-5; CDR3aa: CASSLSRGETQYF
d_gene: TRBD1; v_gene: TRBV18; j_gene: TRBJ1-1; CDR3aa: CASSPTGQLNTEAFF
d_gene: .; v_gene: TRBV6-2/TRBV6-3; j_gene: TRBJ2-6; CDR3aa: CASFTVAGTLKHSGANVLTF
d_gene: .; v_gene: TRBV7-2; j_gene: TRBJ1-5; CDR3aa: CASTLPRSGQPQHF
d_gene: .; v_gene: TRBV28; j_gene: TRBJ2-2; CDR3aa: CASSLWRTGELFF
d_gene: .; v_gene: TRBV10-3; j_gene: TRBJ1-1; CDR3aa: CATRKPRDNTEAFF
d_gene: TRBD2; v_gene: TRBV14; j_gene: TRBJ2-2; CDR3aa: CASSQDRTSGRTRGELFF
d_gene: .; v_gene: TRBV7-9; j_gene: TRBJ2-7; CDR3aa: CASSHLTEQYF
d_gene: TRBD2; v_gene: TRBV27; j_gene: TRBJ2-7; CDR3aa: CASSTASGNEQYF